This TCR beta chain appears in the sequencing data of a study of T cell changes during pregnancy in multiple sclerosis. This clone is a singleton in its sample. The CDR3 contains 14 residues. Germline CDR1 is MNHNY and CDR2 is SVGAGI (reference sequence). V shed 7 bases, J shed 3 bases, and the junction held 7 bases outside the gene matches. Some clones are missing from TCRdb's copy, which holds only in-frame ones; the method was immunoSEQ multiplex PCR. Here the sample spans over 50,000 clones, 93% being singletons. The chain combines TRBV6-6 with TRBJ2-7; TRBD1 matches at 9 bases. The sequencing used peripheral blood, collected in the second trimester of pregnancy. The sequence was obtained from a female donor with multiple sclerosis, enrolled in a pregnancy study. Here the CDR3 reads CASKAGTGIYEQYF. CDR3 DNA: TGTGCCAGCAAAGCCGGGACAGGGATCTACGAGCAGTACTTC.